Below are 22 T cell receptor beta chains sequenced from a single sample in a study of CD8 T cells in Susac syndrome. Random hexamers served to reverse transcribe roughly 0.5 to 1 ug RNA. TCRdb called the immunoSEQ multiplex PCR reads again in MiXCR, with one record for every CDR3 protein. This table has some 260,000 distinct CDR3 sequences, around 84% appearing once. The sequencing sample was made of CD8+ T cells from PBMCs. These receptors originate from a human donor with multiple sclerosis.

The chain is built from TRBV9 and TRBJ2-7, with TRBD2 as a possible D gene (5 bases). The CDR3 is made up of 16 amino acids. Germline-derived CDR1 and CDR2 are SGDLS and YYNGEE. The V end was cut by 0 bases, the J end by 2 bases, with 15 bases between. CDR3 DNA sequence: TGTGCCAGCAGCGTAGAAGCCGCGGGTTCTACCTACGAGCAGTACTTC. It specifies CASSVEAAGSTYEQYF.

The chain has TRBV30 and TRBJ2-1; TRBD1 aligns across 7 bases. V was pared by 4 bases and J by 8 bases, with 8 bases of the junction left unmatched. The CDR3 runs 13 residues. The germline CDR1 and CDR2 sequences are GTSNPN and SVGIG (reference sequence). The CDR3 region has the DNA TGTGCCTGGACTGTAGGGGGCTCGGATGAGCAGTTCTTC. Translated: CAWTVGGSDEQFF.

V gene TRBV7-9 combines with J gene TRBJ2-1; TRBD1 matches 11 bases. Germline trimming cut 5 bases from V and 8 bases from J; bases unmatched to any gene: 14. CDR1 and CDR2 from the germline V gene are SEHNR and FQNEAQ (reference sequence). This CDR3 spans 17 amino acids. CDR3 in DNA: TGTGCCAGCAGCGATTTTGGACAGGGGGCATTACGGTATGAGCAGTTCTTC. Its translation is CASSDFGQGALRYEQFF.

The CDR3 DNA reads TGTGCCTCGTCCCGACTAGCGGACGACTACAATGAGCAGTTCTTC. Its translation: CASSRLADDYNEQFF. The genes are TRBV19 and TRBJ2-1; 9 nucleotides line up with TRBD2. CDR1 LNHDA and CDR2 SQIVND come from the germline V gene (reference sequence). The CDR3 has 15 residues. J was trimmed by 3 bases and V by 11 bases; bases with no gene match: 11.

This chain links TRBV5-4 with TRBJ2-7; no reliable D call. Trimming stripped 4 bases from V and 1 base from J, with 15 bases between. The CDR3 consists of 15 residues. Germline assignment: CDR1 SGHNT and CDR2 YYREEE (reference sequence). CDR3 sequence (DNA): TGTGCCAGCAGCGCAGGACGGCTCGGATCCTACGAGCAGTACTTC. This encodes CASSAGRLGSYEQYF.

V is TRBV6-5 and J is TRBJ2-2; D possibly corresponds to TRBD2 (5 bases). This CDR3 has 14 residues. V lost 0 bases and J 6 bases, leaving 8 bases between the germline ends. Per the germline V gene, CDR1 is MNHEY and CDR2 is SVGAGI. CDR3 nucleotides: TGTGCCAGCAGTTACTCCCAGGAGGCCGGGGAGCTGTTTTTT. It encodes CASSYSQEAGELFF.

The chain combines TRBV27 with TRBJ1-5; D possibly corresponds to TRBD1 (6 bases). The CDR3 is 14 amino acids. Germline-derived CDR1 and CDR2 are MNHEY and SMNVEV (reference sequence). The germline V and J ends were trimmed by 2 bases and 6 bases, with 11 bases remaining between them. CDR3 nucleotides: TGTGCCAGCAGTTTACGGGGGGCTCGTCAGCCCCAGCATTTT. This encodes CASSLRGARQPQHF.

The CDR3 bases are TGTGCCAGCAGTGAAGCGCTGGCCCCATATGGCTACACCTTC. Protein product: CASSEALAPYGYTF. The chain recombines TRBV2 with TRBJ1-2, with D hard to call. Germline V gene sequence: CDR1 SNHLY, CDR2 FYNNEI. V was pared by 0 bases and J by 5 bases, with 10 bases between. The CDR3 loop spans 14 amino acids.

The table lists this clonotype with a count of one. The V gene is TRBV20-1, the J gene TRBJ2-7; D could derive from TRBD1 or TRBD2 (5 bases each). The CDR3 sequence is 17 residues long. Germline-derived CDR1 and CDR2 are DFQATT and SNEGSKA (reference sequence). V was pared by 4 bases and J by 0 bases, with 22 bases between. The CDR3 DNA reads TGCAGTGCTATTAATACCGGGACCGAGGGACCCTCCTACGAGCAGTACTTC. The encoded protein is CSAINTGTEGPSYEQYF.

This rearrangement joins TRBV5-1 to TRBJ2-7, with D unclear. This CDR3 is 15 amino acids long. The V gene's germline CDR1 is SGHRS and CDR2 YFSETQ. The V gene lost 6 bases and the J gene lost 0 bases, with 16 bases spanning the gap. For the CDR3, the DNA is TGCGCCAGCACCCCCCGCGGCGGAGCCTCCTACGAGCAGTACTTC. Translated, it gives CASTPRGGASYEQYF.

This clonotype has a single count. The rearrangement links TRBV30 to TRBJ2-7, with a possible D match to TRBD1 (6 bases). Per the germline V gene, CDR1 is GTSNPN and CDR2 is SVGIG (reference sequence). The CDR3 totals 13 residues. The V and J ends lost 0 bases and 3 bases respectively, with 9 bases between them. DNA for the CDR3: TGTGCCTGGAGTGTAGAGGGGGTCTACGAGCAGTACTTC. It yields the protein CAWSVEGVYEQYF.

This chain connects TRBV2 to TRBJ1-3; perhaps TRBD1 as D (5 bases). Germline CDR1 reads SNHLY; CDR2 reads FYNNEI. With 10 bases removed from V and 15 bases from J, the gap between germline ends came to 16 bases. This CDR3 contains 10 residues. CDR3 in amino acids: CATAGRRGYF. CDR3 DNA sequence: TGTGCCACAGCTGGAAGGAGGGGATATTTT.

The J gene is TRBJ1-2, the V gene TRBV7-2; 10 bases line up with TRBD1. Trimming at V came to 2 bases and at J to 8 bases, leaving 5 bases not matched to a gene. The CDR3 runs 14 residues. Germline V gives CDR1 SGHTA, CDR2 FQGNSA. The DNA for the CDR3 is TGTGCCAGCAGCTTAATTGGGACAGGGGAAGGCTACACCTTC. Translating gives CASSLIGTGEGYTF. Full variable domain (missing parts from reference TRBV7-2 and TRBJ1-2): GAGVSQSPSNKVTEKGKDVELRCDPISGHTALYWYRQSLGQGLEFLIYFQGNSAPDKSGLPSDRFSAERTGGSVSTLTIQRTQQEDSAVYLCASSLIGTGEGYTFGSGTRLTVV.

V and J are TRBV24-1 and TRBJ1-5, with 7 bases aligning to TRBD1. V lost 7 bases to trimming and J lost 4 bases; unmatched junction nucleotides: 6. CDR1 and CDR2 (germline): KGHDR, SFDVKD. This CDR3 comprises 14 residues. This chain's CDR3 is CATSPKQGNQPQHF. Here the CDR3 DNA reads TGTGCCACCAGCCCTAAACAGGGGAATCAGCCCCAGCATTTT.

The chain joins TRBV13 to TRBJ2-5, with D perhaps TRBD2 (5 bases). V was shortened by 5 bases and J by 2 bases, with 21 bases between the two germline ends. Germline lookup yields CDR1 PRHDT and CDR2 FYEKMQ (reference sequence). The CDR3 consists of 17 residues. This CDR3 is CASSHQTLRTGQETQYF. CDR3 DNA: TGTGCCAGCAGCCACCAAACCCTTAGGACTGGGCAAGAGACCCAGTACTTC. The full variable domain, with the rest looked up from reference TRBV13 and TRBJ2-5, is AAGVIQSPRHLIKEKRETATLKCYPIPRHDTVYWYQQGPGQDPQFLISFYEKMQSDKGSIPDRFSAQQFSDYHSELNMSSLELGDSALYFCASSHQTLRTGQETQYFGPGTRLLVL.

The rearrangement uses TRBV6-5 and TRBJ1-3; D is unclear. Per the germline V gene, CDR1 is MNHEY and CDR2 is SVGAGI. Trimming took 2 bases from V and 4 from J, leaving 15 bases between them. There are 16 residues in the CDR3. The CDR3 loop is CASSYTLRGSGNTIYF. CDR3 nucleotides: TGTGCCAGCAGTTACACCCTACGGGGATCCGGAAACACCATATATTTT.

The CDR3 here is CASSLSGPHNEQFF. In DNA form, the CDR3 reads TGTGCCAGCAGTTTATCGGGCCCACACAATGAGCAGTTCTTC. This rearrangement joins TRBV27 to TRBJ2-1; no definite D call. V dropped 0 bases and J dropped 5 bases, with 8 bases sitting between them. The CDR3 contains 14 residues. In germline, CDR1 is MNHEY, CDR2 SMNVEV (reference sequence).

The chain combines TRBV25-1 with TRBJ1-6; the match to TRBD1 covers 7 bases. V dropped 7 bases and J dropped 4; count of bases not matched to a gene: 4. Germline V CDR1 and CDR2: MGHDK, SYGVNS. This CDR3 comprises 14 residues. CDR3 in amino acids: CASMRGQYNSPLHF. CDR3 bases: TGTGCCAGCATGCGGGGACAGTATAATTCACCCCTCCACTTT.

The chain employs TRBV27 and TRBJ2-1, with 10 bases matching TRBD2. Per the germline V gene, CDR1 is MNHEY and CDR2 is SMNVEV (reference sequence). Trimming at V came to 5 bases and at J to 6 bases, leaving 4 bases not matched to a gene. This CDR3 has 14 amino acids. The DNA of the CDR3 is TGTGCCAGCAGTGAGCGGGAGGGCCGCAATGAGCAGTTCTTC. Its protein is CASSEREGRNEQFF.

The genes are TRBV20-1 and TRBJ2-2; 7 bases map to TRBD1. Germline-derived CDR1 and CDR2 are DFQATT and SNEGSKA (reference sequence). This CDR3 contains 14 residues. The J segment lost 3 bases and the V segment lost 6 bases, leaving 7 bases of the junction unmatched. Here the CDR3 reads CSATRDRHTGELFF. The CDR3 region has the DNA TGCAGTGCAACCCGGGACAGACACACCGGGGAGCTGTTTTTT.

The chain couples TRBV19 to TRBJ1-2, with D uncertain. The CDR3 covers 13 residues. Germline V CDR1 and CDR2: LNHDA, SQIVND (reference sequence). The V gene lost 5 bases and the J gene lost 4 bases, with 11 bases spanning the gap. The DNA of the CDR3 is TGTGCCAGTAGTGTCGACGGGATCTATGGCTACACCTTC. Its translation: CASSVDGIYGYTF. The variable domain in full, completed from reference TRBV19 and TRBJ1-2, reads DGGITQSPKYLFRKEGQNVTLSCEQNLNHDAMYWYRQDPGQGLRLIYYSQIVNDFQKGDIAEGYSVSREKKESFPLTVTSAQKNPTAFYLCASSVDGIYGYTFGSGTRLTVV.

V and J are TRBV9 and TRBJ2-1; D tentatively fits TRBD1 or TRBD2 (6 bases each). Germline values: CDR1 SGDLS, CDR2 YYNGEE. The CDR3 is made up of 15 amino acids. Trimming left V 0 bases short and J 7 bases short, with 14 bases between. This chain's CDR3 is CASSVAVGGLNEQFF. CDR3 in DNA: TGTGCCAGCAGCGTAGCGGTTGGGGGGCTTAATGAGCAGTTCTTC.